Listed below are T cell receptor beta chains from one sample, sequenced in a study of cytomegalovirus exposure and HLA in healthy donors. The data were produced by immunoSEQ multiplex PCR, yet TCRdb's version contains in-frame clones alone and is incomplete. The sample consists of 100,000 to 150,000 clones, roughly 80% of them appearing once. Sequencing input: PBMCs. These receptors came from a woman between 40 and 50 years old in good health and CMV-seropositive. CDR3s include the opening cysteine and the closing phenylalanine or tryptophan. A D gene is named only where the DNA matches it firmly. The listing skips clone size in some rows; elsewhere it reads once, few, many or a size class.

j_call,d_call,clone_size,v_call,cdr3_aa,cdr3_nt
TRBJ2-7,NA,NA,TRBV5-1,CASSLAAGISYEQYF,TGCGCCAGCAGCTTGGCCGCAGGGATCTCCTACGAGCAGTACTTC
TRBJ2-3,NA,once,TRBV18,CASSPQGDTQYF,TGTGCCAGCTCACCTCAGGGAGATACGCAGTATTTT
TRBJ2-3,NA,NA,TRBV2,CASSEFGRDTQYF,TGTGCCAGCAGTGAATTTGGGAGAGATACGCAGTATTTT
TRBJ2-1,TRBD1,NA,TRBV5-4,CASTSRDRYYNEQFF,TGTGCCAGCACCTCGAGGGACAGGTACTACAATGAGCAGTTCTTC
TRBJ2-1,NA,NA,TRBV19,CASTESGAGYNEQFF,TGTGCCAGCACCGAGTCGGGAGCCGGCTACAATGAGCAGTTCTTC
TRBJ2-2,TRBD1,NA,TRBV28,CASSFSRPGGKGELFF,TGTGCCAGCAGTTTCTCTCGACCAGGGGGAAAGGGGGAGCTGTTTTTT
TRBJ1-2,TRBD1,NA,TRBV7-9,CSSSLPLTRDRANYGYTF,TGTTCCAGCAGCTTACCTCTTACCCGGGACAGGGCTAACTATGGCTACACCTTC
TRBJ2-7,TRBD2,few,TRBV16,CASSQWSVGGRTYEQYF,TGTGCCAGCAGCCAATGGTCTGTCGGCGGGAGGACCTACGAGCAGTACTTC
TRBJ1-3,NA,once,TRBV7-8,CASSGSRTAGNTIYF,TGTGCCAGCAGCGGAAGTAGGACAGCTGGAAACACCATATATTTT
TRBJ1-4,TRBD1,NA,TRBV15,CATSRDGTGGYEKLFF,TGTGCCACCAGCAGAGATGGGACAGGGGGCTATGAAAAACTGTTTTTT
TRBJ2-7,NA,NA,TRBV11-2,CASSLEGVRSSYEQYF,TGTGCCAGCAGCTTAGAAGGGGTCAGGAGCTCCTACGAGCAGTACTTC
TRBJ2-1,NA,NA,TRBV7-7,CASSWGPEYNEQFF,TGTGCTAGCAGCTGGGGGCCGGAGTACAATGAGCAGTTCTTC